The text below deals with one T cell receptor beta chain. The antigen is undetermined. The sample comes from a study of Ad26.COV2.S vaccination and SARS-CoV-2 variants. Regarding treatment: roughly 20 received Ad26.COV2.S at low or high dose, single or two shots; several received placebo; per-sample allocation not given. Sampling was done on day 63 after the first vaccine or placebo injection. The CDR3 sequence is 15 residues long. Per the germline V gene, CDR1 is KGHSH and CDR2 is LQKENI. Deletions cut 2 bases from V and 2 bases from J, with 10 bases between. General study results and limits: Vaccine recipients and placebo recipients showed similar non-spike TCR breadth. The breadth of spike-specific CD8+ and CD4+ T cell responses after vaccination was reportedly substantial.

Some clones are missing from TCRdb's copy, which holds only in-frame ones; the method was immunoSEQ multiplex PCR. This table has about 420,000 clones, roughly 90% appearing once. The sample consisted of peripheral blood, taken in a trial of Ad26.COV2.S vaccine versus placebo. The chain carries TRBV18 and TRBJ1-5; TRBD1 might be the D (6 bases). The TCR sequence derives from a person aged 18-65 years who received the Ad26.COV2.S COVID-19 vaccine or a placebo. The CDR3 sequence is CASSPNPGGNQPQHF. The DNA of the CDR3 is TGTGCCAGCTCACCAAATCCAGGGGGCAATCAGCCCCAGCATTTT.